The rows below give T cell receptor beta chains drawn from one sample of a study of blood T cell repertoires in COVID-19. The protocol was immunoSEQ multiplex PCR, while the TCRdb copy is restricted to in-frame clones and leaves out a portion. The repertoire holds tens of thousands of clones, with roughly 90% as singletons. Sequencing input: peripheral blood. All receptors derive from a man in his fifties or sixties with COVID-19, enrolled during active disease. Both conserved end residues are part of each CDR3. Each record gives: V gene, clone size, D gene, J gene, CDR3 protein, CDR3 DNA. A D gene is named only where the DNA matches it firmly. Rows give clone size only sometimes, using once, few, many, or a class for an expanded clone.

TRBV27	NA	NA	TRBJ1-5	CASSLSGRGYNQPQHF	TGTGCCAGCAGTTTATCGGGGAGGGGGTACAATCAGCCCCAGCATTTT
TRBV27	NA	TRBD1	TRBJ1-1	CASSSTGGASEAFF	TGTGCCAGCAGCTCTACAGGGGGCGCATCTGAAGCTTTCTTT
TRBV30	NA	TRBD1	TRBJ1-4	CAWSVQGFGEKLFF	TGTGCCTGGAGTGTACAGGGGTTTGGGGAAAAACTGTTTTTT
TRBV5-1	NA	NA	TRBJ2-3	CASSLGRADTQYF	TGCGCCAGCAGCTTGGGTCGAGCAGATACGCAGTATTTT
TRBV20-1	once	NA	TRBJ1-6	CSASAETGFYSPLHF	TGCAGTGCTAGTGCTGAGACAGGTTTTTATTCACCCCTCCACTTT
TRBV18	NA	TRBD1	TRBJ1-1	CASSPPRGRVNTEAFF	TGTGCCAGCTCACCTCCCAGGGGGCGCGTGAACACTGAAGCTTTCTTT
TRBV6-6	once	TRBD1	TRBJ2-5	CASSPPGQGVETQYF	TGTGCCAGCAGTCCACCGGGACAGGGGGTGGAGACCCAGTACTTC
TRBV19	NA	NA	TRBJ2-7	CASSIDRQGGEQYF	TGTGCCAGTAGTATAGATCGGCAGGGAGGAGAGCAGTACTTC
TRBV27	NA	TRBD1	TRBJ1-2	CASSHGTGYGYTF	TGTGCCAGCAGCCACGGGACAGGCTATGGCTACACCTTC
TRBV12-3/TRBV12-4	NA	TRBD1	TRBJ1-1	CASSTTGEAFF	TGTGCCAGCAGTACGACAGGGGAAGCTTTCTTT
TRBV4-1	NA	TRBD1	TRBJ1-1	CASSQVARTGTEAFF	TGCGCCAGCAGCCAAGTCGCAAGGACAGGGACTGAAGCTTTCTTT
TRBV7-8	few	TRBD1	TRBJ1-5	CASSLVAGGGSQPQHF	TGTGCCAGCAGCTTAGTTGCAGGGGGCGGGTCTCAGCCCCAGCATTTT
TRBV7-9	NA	TRBD1	TRBJ2-2	CASSLVQGARGELFF	TGTGCCAGCAGCTTAGTACAGGGGGCACGCGGGGAGCTGTTTTTT
TRBV9	NA	NA	TRBJ2-3	CASSLGRDTQYF	TGTGCCAGCAGCCTAGGGAGGGATACGCAGTATTTT
TRBV25-1	NA	TRBD1	TRBJ1-6	CASSARDRDSSPLHF	TGTGCCAGCAGCGCCCGGGACAGGGATTCTTCACCCCTCCACTTT
TRBV19	NA	TRBD1	TRBJ2-1	CASSIVAGGAGYPYNEQFF	TGTGCCAGTAGTATAGTCGCAGGGGGCGCAGGCTACCCATACAATGAGCAGTTCTTC
TRBV6-4	NA	TRBD1	TRBJ1-3	CASSDSISPGTGGSGNTIYF	TGTGCCAGCAGTGACTCGATCTCTCCCGGGACAGGGGGCTCTGGAAACACCATATATTTT
TRBV29-1	NA	TRBD1	TRBJ2-1	CSVEDRTGERYNEQFF	TGCAGCGTTGAAGATCGGACAGGGGAAAGGTACAATGAGCAGTTCTTC
TRBV28	NA	TRBD2	TRBJ2-5	CASSSRMAGGQETQYF	TGTGCCAGCAGTTCGCGTATGGCGGGGGGCCAAGAGACCCAGTACTTC
TRBV7-9	NA	NA	TRBJ1-3	CASRSRGGNTIYF	TGTGCCAGCAGATCTCGCGGAGGGAACACCATATATTTT
TRBV18	NA	NA	TRBJ2-7	CASSTGPRGEQYF	TGTGCCAGCTCAACGGGCCCCAGGGGCGAGCAGTACTTC
TRBV11-2	once	TRBD1	TRBJ2-3	CASNRPGQPTDTQYF	TGTGCCAGCAATCGGCCGGGACAGCCAACAGATACGCAGTATTTT
TRBV18	NA	TRBD1	TRBJ2-7	CASSPGTGGSYEQYF	TGTGCCAGCTCACCTGGGACAGGGGGCTCCTACGAGCAGTACTTC
TRBV4-1	NA	TRBD1	TRBJ1-4	CASSYGQGKNEKLFF	TGCGCCAGCAGCTACGGACAGGGGAAGAATGAAAAACTGTTTTTT
TRBV7-9	NA	TRBD2	TRBJ2-1	CASSYGLAGNNEQFF	TGTGCCAGCAGTTATGGACTAGCGGGGAATAATGAGCAGTTCTTC
TRBV2	once	TRBD2	TRBJ2-5	CASSEKRGPAETQYF	TGTGCCAGCAGTGAAAAGCGGGGGCCTGCGGAGACCCAGTACTTC
TRBV11-3	NA	TRBD1	TRBJ2-7	CASSKNSGTGGEQYF	TGTGCCAGCAGCAAAAACTCCGGGACAGGAGGCGAGCAGTACTTC
TRBV10-3	NA	TRBD1	TRBJ1-1	CAITPQGLNTEAFF	TGTGCCATCACCCCACAGGGGCTAAACACTGAAGCTTTCTTT
TRBV7-3	NA	TRBD1	TRBJ2-5	CASSPTGTGLETQYF	TGTGCCAGCAGCCCAACCGGGACAGGGTTAGAGACCCAGTACTTC
TRBV5-8	once	TRBD1	TRBJ2-4	CASSYRGTKNIQYF	TGTGCCAGCAGTTACAGGGGGACCAAAAACATTCAGTACTTC
TRBV30	NA	NA	TRBJ2-2	CAWSGIGSRDTGELFF	TGTGCCTGGAGTGGAATAGGGAGTCGGGACACCGGGGAGCTGTTTTTT
TRBV21-1	NA	NA	TRBJ2-7	CASSKNRPFYEQYF	TGTGCCAGCAGCAAAAACAGACCTTTCTACGAGCAGTACTTC
TRBV4-2	NA	TRBD2	TRBJ2-2	CASSHIAGGHTGELFF	TGTGCCAGCAGCCACATAGCGGGGGGCCACACCGGGGAGCTGTTTTTT
TRBV4-2	NA	TRBD1	TRBJ2-7	CASSQDGLGTGLTGSYEQYF	TGTGCCAGCAGCCAAGATGGGTTGGGGACAGGGCTTACAGGGTCCTACGAGCAGTACTTC
TRBV4-2	once	TRBD2	TRBJ2-6	CASSQFGLAGGYSGANVLTF	TGTGCCAGCAGCCAATTCGGCCTAGCGGGGGGTTACTCTGGGGCCAACGTCCTGACTTTC
TRBV3-1/TRBV3-2	NA	NA	TRBJ2-3	CASSRDLYSDTQYF	TGTGCCAGCAGCCGGGACTTGTATTCGGATACGCAGTATTTT
TRBV11-2	NA	TRBD2	TRBJ2-5	CASSLGPSGEQTQYF	TGTGCCAGCAGCTTAGGGCCAAGCGGGGAACAGACCCAGTACTTC
TRBV12-3/TRBV12-4	NA	NA	TRBJ1-1	CASSRQYEAFF	TGTGCCAGCAGCCGCCAGTATGAAGCTTTCTTT
TRBV5-6	once	NA	TRBJ1-5	CASSLDRNQPQHF	TGTGCCAGCAGCTTGGACAGAAATCAGCCCCAGCATTTT
TRBV9	NA	TRBD1	TRBJ1-1	CASSMTGGSEAFF	TGTGCCAGCAGCATGACAGGGGGCTCTGAAGCTTTCTTT
TRBV19	once	NA	TRBJ2-1	CASSIDLPYNEQFF	TGTGCCAGTAGTATAGATCTTCCCTACAATGAGCAGTTCTTC
TRBV7-2	NA	NA	TRBJ2-7	CASSRQVPGEQYF	TGTGCCAGCAGCAGACAGGTACCAGGCGAGCAGTACTTC
TRBV7-8	once	NA	TRBJ1-4	CASSLGGVATNEKLFF	TGTGCCAGCAGCTTAGGAGGAGTTGCAACTAATGAAAAACTGTTTTTT
TRBV4-1	NA	TRBD1	TRBJ2-1	CASSRRTGGLDEQFF	TGCGCCAGCAGCCGCAGGACAGGGGGCTTGGATGAGCAGTTCTTC
TRBV19	NA	NA	TRBJ1-2	CASIEADYGYTF	TGTGCCAGTATCGAAGCTGACTATGGCTACACCTTC
TRBV7-2	NA	NA	TRBJ2-2	CASSSDTGELFF	TGTGCCAGCAGCTCAGACACCGGGGAGCTGTTTTTT
TRBV6-5	NA	TRBD1	TRBJ1-2	CASTKRTGLSYTF	TGTGCCAGCACAAAACGGACAGGGCTAAGCTACACCTTC
TRBV21-1	NA	NA	TRBJ2-1	CASSKPSGGSNEQFF	TGTGCCAGCAGCAAACCGAGCGGGGGGTCCAATGAGCAGTTCTTC
TRBV5-1	NA	TRBD1	TRBJ1-1	CASSLGQGEAFF	TGCGCCAGCAGCTTGGGACAGGGTGAAGCTTTCTTT
TRBV29-1	NA	TRBD1	TRBJ1-1	CSVPGQGAISEAFF	TGCAGCGTTCCCGGACAGGGGGCAATCTCTGAAGCTTTCTTT
TRBV5-6	NA	TRBD1	TRBJ2-5	CASSQTGGKETQYF	TGTGCCAGCAGCCAGACAGGGGGCAAAGAGACCCAGTACTTC
TRBV9	NA	NA	TRBJ2-3	CASSSRTSTDTQYF	TGTGCCAGCAGCTCCAGGACTAGCACAGATACGCAGTATTTT
TRBV5-1	NA	NA	TRBJ1-6	CASSLGLSGSPLHF	TGCGCCAGCAGCTTGGGCCTATCTGGTTCACCCCTCCACTTT
TRBV2	NA	NA	TRBJ2-2	CASTRVGGTGELFF	TGTGCCAGCACTCGGGTTGGAGGGACCGGGGAGCTGTTTTTT
TRBV7-8	NA	TRBD1	TRBJ1-2	CASSPRQGVVYTF	TGTGCCAGCAGCCCGCGACAGGGAGTGGTCTACACCTTC
TRBV7-9	NA	NA	TRBJ2-7	CASSRDWSEQYF	TGTGCCAGCAGCCGAGACTGGTCCGAGCAGTACTTC
TRBV24-1	NA	TRBD1	TRBJ2-3	CATGQDSYTQYF	TGTGCCACCGGACAGGATTCTTATACGCAGTATTTT
TRBV2	once	NA	TRBJ1-3	CASSEGQGNTIYF	TGTGCCAGCAGTGAAGGTCAGGGAAACACCATATATTTT
TRBV3-1/TRBV3-2	once	TRBD1	TRBJ1-5	CASSQTGFQPQHF	TGTGCCAGCAGCCAGACAGGGTTTCAGCCCCAGCATTTT
TRBV12-3/TRBV12-4	NA	NA	TRBJ1-1	CASSLGGGRAFF	TGTGCCAGCAGTTTGGGAGGGGGACGAGCTTTCTTT